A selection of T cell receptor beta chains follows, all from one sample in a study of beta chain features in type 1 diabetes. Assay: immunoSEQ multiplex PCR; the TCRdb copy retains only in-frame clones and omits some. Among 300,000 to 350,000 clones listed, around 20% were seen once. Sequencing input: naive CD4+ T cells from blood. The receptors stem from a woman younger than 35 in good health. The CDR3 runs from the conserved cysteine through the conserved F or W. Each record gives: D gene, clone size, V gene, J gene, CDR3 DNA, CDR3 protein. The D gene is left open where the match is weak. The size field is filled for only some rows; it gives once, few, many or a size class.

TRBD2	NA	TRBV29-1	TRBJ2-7	TGCAGCGTCCGAGGGACTAGCGGGAGTATGGGCGAGCAGTACTTC	CSVRGTSGSMGEQYF
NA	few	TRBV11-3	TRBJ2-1	TGTGCCAGCAGCGCAGGGGGGTCTGAGCAGTTCTTC	CASSAGGSEQFF
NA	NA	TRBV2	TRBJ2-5	TGTGCCAGCAGTCCCGCAGGAACTCGCCAAGAGACCCAGTACTTC	CASSPAGTRQETQYF
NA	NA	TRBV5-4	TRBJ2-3	TGTGCCAGCAGCTTGGGATCGGGGAGCACAGATACGCAGTATTTT	CASSLGSGSTDTQYF
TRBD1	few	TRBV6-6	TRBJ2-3	TGTGCCAGCGGCGAGGGACAGGAGGCAGATACGCAGTATTTT	CASGEGQEADTQYF
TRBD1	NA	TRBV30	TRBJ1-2	TGTGCCGGACCGGGACAGGGGGCCCGCTATGGCTACACCTTC	CAGPGQGARYGYTF
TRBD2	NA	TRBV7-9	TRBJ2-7	TGTGCCAGCAGCCCAGCGGGGGCAAAATCCTACGAGCAGTACTTC	CASSPAGAKSYEQYF
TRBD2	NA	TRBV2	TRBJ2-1	TGTGCCAGCAGTGAACTAGCGGCTAACAATGAGCAGTTCTTC	CASSELAANNEQFF
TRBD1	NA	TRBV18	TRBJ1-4	TGTGCCAGCTCACGCCGGGGACAGAGCAATGAAAAACTGTTTTTT	CASSRRGQSNEKLFF
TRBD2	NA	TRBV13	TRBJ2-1	TGTGCCAGCAGCTCTCGGACTAGCGGGGCCGTAGTGTACAATGAGCAGTTCTTC	CASSSRTSGAVVYNEQFF
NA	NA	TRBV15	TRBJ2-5	TGTGCCACCAGCAGAGATCTGGGCAGCCAAGAGACCCAGTACTTC	CATSRDLGSQETQYF
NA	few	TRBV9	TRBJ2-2	TGTGCCAACACACCCCCCAGCGCGAACACCGGGGAGCTGTTTTTT	CANTPPSANTGELFF
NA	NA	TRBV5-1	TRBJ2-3	TGCGCCAGCAGCCCGGGGGGCACAGATACGCAGTATTTT	CASSPGGTDTQYF
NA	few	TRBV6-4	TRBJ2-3	TGTGCCAGCAGCCCGGAGGCGGGTACGCAGTATTTT	CASSPEAGTQYF
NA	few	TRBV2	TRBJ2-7	TGTGCCAGCAGTCCATGGACTGGGAGATCCTACGAGCAGTACTTC	CASSPWTGRSYEQYF
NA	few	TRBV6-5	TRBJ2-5	TGTGCCAGCAGTTTCTTACAGGGCCTGGGCGAGACCCAGTACTTC	CASSFLQGLGETQYF